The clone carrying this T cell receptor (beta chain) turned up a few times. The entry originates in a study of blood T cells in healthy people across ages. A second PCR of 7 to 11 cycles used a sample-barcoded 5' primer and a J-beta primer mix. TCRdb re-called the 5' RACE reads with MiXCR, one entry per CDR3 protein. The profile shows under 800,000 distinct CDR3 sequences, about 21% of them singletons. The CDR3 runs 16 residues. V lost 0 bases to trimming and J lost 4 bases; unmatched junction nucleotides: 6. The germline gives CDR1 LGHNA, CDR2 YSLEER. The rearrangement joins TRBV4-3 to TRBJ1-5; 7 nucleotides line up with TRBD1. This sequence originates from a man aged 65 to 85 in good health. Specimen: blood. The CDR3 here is CASSQDSGQANQPQHF. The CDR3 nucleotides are TGCGCCAGCAGCCAAGATAGTGGACAGGCAAATCAGCCCCAGCATTTT.